This section outlines one TCR beta chain sequence together with its context. The data were taken from a study of blood T cell repertoires in COVID-19. Background on the study: The United States, Italy and Spain provided the acute and convalescent COVID-19 samples.

Authors' analysis steps: Using reference gene primer amplification, nucleated cell counts were estimated. Libraries were prepared by immunoSEQ multiplex PCR; TCRdb keeps only in-frame clonotypes and omits some of them. The DNA was the basis for D and trimming; V, J and clone size are from that table. Of about 240,000 clones listed, roughly 86% are singletons. The CDR3 loop spans 15 amino acids. Germline V lookup: CDR1 SEHNR, CDR2 FQNEAQ (reference sequence). Between the trimmed V and J ends, which lost 3 bases and 0 bases, there was a span of 9 bases. The sequence was obtained from a man in his fifties with acute or convalescent COVID-19. The sequenced sample was peripheral blood. The V and J genes are TRBV7-9 and TRBJ1-3; no firm D call. CDR3 bases: TGTGCCAGCAGCTTTCGGACTGACTCTGGAAACACCATATATTTT. Protein: CASSFRTDSGNTIYF.